These T cell receptor beta chains were read from a single sample in a study of identical twins. TCRdb used MiXCR to reprocess the 5' RACE reads, holding one entry per CDR3 protein. The table lists 520,000 or so distinct CDR3 sequences, approximately 22% of them singletons. This same sample was also taken into another study, of T cells expressing NK-cell markers.

The sample comprised CD4+ T cells sorted from blood. The receptors here all came from a woman in her late teens or twenties in good health. The CDR3 runs from the conserved cysteine through the conserved F or W. The order of the fields is J gene, D gene, V gene, clone size, CDR3 protein, CDR3 DNA. D genes are given only for firm matches. The size field is filled for only some rows; it gives once, few, many or a size class.

j_call: TRBJ2-3
d_call: TRBD2
v_call: TRBV12-3/TRBV12-4
clone_size: many
cdr3_aa: CASSLGGGTDTQYF
cdr3_nt: TGTGCCAGCAGTTTAGGCGGGGGAACAGATACGCAGTATTTT

j_call: TRBJ1-2
d_call: TRBD1
v_call: TRBV3-1
clone_size: NA
cdr3_aa: CASSQYLQGNYGYTF
cdr3_nt: TGTGCCAGCAGCCAGTACTTACAGGGGAACTATGGCTACACCTTC

j_call: TRBJ2-1
d_call: NA
v_call: TRBV20-1
clone_size: NA
cdr3_aa: CSAEKGSSYNEQFF
cdr3_nt: TGCAGTGCTGAAAAAGGTAGCTCCTACAATGAGCAGTTCTTC

j_call: TRBJ2-7
d_call: NA
v_call: TRBV20-1
clone_size: NA
cdr3_aa: CSARAPGVNEQYF
cdr3_nt: TGCAGTGCTAGAGCTCCCGGGGTTAACGAGCAGTACTTC

j_call: TRBJ2-1
d_call: TRBD2
v_call: TRBV20-1
clone_size: NA
cdr3_aa: CSAWVGGGYNEQFF
cdr3_nt: TGCAGTGCTTGGGTCGGCGGGGGGTACAATGAGCAGTTCTTC

j_call: TRBJ1-4
d_call: TRBD1
v_call: TRBV6-5
clone_size: NA
cdr3_aa: CASSHPGQSNEKLFF
cdr3_nt: TGTGCCAGCAGTCACCCGGGACAGTCTAATGAAAAACTGTTTTTT

j_call: TRBJ2-1
d_call: TRBD1
v_call: TRBV3-1
clone_size: NA
cdr3_aa: CASSRMDRGRDRFF
cdr3_nt: TGTGCCAGCAGCCGGATGGACAGGGGGCGAGATCGGTTCTTC

j_call: TRBJ2-2
d_call: TRBD1
v_call: TRBV24-1
clone_size: NA
cdr3_aa: CATSDAGTGGYTGELFF
cdr3_nt: TGTGCCACCAGTGATGCCGGGACAGGGGGCTACACCGGGGAGCTGTTTTTT

j_call: TRBJ1-5
d_call: NA
v_call: TRBV19
clone_size: NA
cdr3_aa: CASIQSGTRRQHF
cdr3_nt: TGTGCCAGTATTCAGTCGGGGACACGACGCCAGCATTTT

j_call: TRBJ2-7
d_call: NA
v_call: TRBV20-1
clone_size: NA
cdr3_aa: CSARVDNYEQYF
cdr3_nt: TGCAGTGCTAGGGTGGACAACTACGAGCAGTACTTC

j_call: TRBJ1-2
d_call: NA
v_call: TRBV7-8
clone_size: NA
cdr3_aa: CASSLKWGAVTGNYGYTF
cdr3_nt: TGTGCCAGCAGCTTAAAGTGGGGGGCGGTGACCGGGAACTATGGCTACACCTTC

j_call: TRBJ2-7
d_call: TRBD2
v_call: TRBV6-2/TRBV6-3
clone_size: few
cdr3_aa: CASERASGSYEQYF
cdr3_nt: TGTGCCAGCGAACGGGCTAGCGGCTCCTACGAGCAGTACTTC

j_call: TRBJ2-2
d_call: TRBD1
v_call: TRBV19
clone_size: NA
cdr3_aa: CASSWTGATGELFF
cdr3_nt: TGTGCCAGTAGTTGGACAGGGGCCACCGGGGAGCTGTTTTTT

j_call: TRBJ2-1
d_call: TRBD2
v_call: TRBV12-3/TRBV12-4
clone_size: many
cdr3_aa: CASSLRLAGDNEQFF
cdr3_nt: TGTGCCAGCAGTTTACGACTAGCGGGCGACAATGAGCAGTTCTTC

j_call: TRBJ2-1
d_call: NA
v_call: TRBV29-1
clone_size: many
cdr3_aa: CSVGNSRNEQFF
cdr3_nt: TGCAGCGTTGGAAACAGTAGGAATGAGCAGTTCTTC

j_call: TRBJ1-5
d_call: NA
v_call: TRBV12-3/TRBV12-4
clone_size: few
cdr3_aa: CASSHRRDRNQPQHF
cdr3_nt: TGTGCCAGCAGCCACAGGAGGGATCGCAATCAGCCCCAGCATTTT

j_call: TRBJ2-1
d_call: TRBD2
v_call: TRBV6-1
clone_size: NA
cdr3_aa: CASRPGGGLYNEQFF
cdr3_nt: TGTGCCAGCAGACCGGGCGGGGGGCTCTACAATGAGCAGTTCTTC

j_call: TRBJ2-3
d_call: NA
v_call: TRBV30
clone_size: NA
cdr3_aa: CAWNINGDWADTQYF
cdr3_nt: TGTGCCTGGAACATAAATGGAGACTGGGCAGATACGCAGTATTTT

j_call: TRBJ1-1
d_call: NA
v_call: TRBV5-1
clone_size: NA
cdr3_aa: CASSLVIGNTEAFF
cdr3_nt: TGCGCCAGCAGCTTGGTTATCGGGAACACTGAAGCTTTCTTT

j_call: TRBJ2-5
d_call: NA
v_call: TRBV9
clone_size: few
cdr3_aa: CASSVAAGDGTETQYF
cdr3_nt: TGTGCCAGCAGCGTAGCGGCAGGGGATGGGACAGAGACCCAGTACTTC

j_call: TRBJ2-2
d_call: TRBD1
v_call: TRBV12-3/TRBV12-4
clone_size: NA
cdr3_aa: CASRGEGAAGELFF
cdr3_nt: TGTGCCAGCAGGGGAGAGGGGGCAGCCGGGGAGCTGTTTTTT

j_call: TRBJ2-3
d_call: NA
v_call: TRBV20-1
clone_size: NA
cdr3_aa: CSAQDSYYTDTQYF
cdr3_nt: TGCAGTGCTCAGGACAGTTATTACACAGATACGCAGTATTTT

j_call: TRBJ2-1
d_call: TRBD2
v_call: TRBV24-1
clone_size: many
cdr3_aa: CATSTSDNEQFF
cdr3_nt: TGTGCCACCAGTACTAGCGACAATGAGCAGTTCTTC

j_call: TRBJ2-7
d_call: NA
v_call: TRBV3-1
clone_size: NA
cdr3_aa: CASARGTYEQYF
cdr3_nt: TGTGCCAGCGCCAGGGGTACCTACGAGCAGTACTTC

j_call: TRBJ2-6
d_call: NA
v_call: TRBV5-1
clone_size: many
cdr3_aa: CASSLGVGANVLTF
cdr3_nt: TGTGCCAGCAGTTTAGGGGTTGGGGCCAACGTCCTGACTTTC

j_call: TRBJ1-1
d_call: NA
v_call: TRBV7-9
clone_size: many
cdr3_aa: CASSLGGAKTEAFF
cdr3_nt: TGTGCCAGCAGCTTAGGCGGGGCTAAAACTGAAGCTTTCTTT

j_call: TRBJ2-5
d_call: NA
v_call: TRBV20-1
clone_size: few
cdr3_aa: CSARDEGVQETQYF
cdr3_nt: TGCAGTGCTAGAGATGAGGGAGTACAAGAGACCCAGTACTTC

j_call: TRBJ2-3
d_call: NA
v_call: TRBV25-1
clone_size: NA
cdr3_aa: CASSDAQGTSAPDTQYF
cdr3_nt: TGTGCCAGCAGTGATGCCCAGGGGACCTCCGCTCCAGATACGCAGTATTTT

j_call: TRBJ2-5
d_call: TRBD2
v_call: TRBV12-3/TRBV12-4
clone_size: NA
cdr3_aa: CASSFAGGAGETQYF
cdr3_nt: TGTGCCAGCAGTTTCGCCGGGGGGGCTGGAGAGACCCAGTACTTC

j_call: TRBJ1-1
d_call: NA
v_call: TRBV6-1
clone_size: many
cdr3_aa: CASKVQTLSTEAFF
cdr3_nt: TGTGCCAGCAAGGTACAGACTCTAAGCACTGAAGCTTTCTTT

j_call: TRBJ1-5
d_call: NA
v_call: TRBV7-2
clone_size: few
cdr3_aa: CASSLGAPVWQPQHF
cdr3_nt: TGTGCCAGCAGCTTAGGGGCACCAGTTTGGCAGCCCCAGCATTTT

j_call: TRBJ2-7
d_call: NA
v_call: TRBV5-1
clone_size: few
cdr3_aa: CASSLESGTTYEQYF
cdr3_nt: TGCGCCAGCAGCTTGGAAAGCGGAACGACCTACGAGCAGTACTTC

j_call: TRBJ1-1
d_call: NA
v_call: TRBV7-8
clone_size: NA
cdr3_aa: CASSLEGLYTEAFF
cdr3_nt: TGTGCCAGCAGCTTAGAGGGACTGTATACTGAAGCTTTCTTT

j_call: TRBJ2-7
d_call: TRBD2
v_call: TRBV6-1
clone_size: once
cdr3_aa: CASMNPSGGQYEQYF
cdr3_nt: TGTGCCAGCATGAACCCCAGCGGGGGGCAGTACGAGCAGTACTTC

j_call: TRBJ2-1
d_call: NA
v_call: TRBV4-3
clone_size: once
cdr3_aa: CASSPYGISYNEQFF
cdr3_nt: TGCGCCAGCAGCCCCTATGGTATCTCCTACAATGAGCAGTTCTTC

j_call: TRBJ2-7
d_call: TRBD2
v_call: TRBV20-1
clone_size: few
cdr3_aa: CSAASGRVYEQYF
cdr3_nt: TGCAGTGCCGCTAGCGGGAGGGTCTACGAGCAGTACTTC

j_call: TRBJ2-7
d_call: TRBD2
v_call: TRBV13
clone_size: NA
cdr3_aa: CASSLWSASGIYEQYF
cdr3_nt: TGTGCCAGCAGCTTATGGTCCGCTAGCGGAATCTACGAGCAGTACTTC